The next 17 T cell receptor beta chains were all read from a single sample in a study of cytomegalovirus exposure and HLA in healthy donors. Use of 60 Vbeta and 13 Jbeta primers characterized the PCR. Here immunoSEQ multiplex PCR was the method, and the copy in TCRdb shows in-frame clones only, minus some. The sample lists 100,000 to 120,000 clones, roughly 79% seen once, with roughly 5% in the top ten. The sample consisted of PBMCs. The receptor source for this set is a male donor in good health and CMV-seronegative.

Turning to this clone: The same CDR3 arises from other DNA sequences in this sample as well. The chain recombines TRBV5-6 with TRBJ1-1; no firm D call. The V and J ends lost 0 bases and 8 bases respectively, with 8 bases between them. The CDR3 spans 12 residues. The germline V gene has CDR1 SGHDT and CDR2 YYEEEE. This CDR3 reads CASSLVQSEAFF. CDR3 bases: TGTGCCAGCAGCTTGGTCCAGTCAGAAGCTTTCTTT. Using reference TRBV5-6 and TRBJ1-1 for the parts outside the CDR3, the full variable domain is DAGVTQSPTHLIKTRGQQVTLRCSPKSGHDTVSWYQQALGQGPQFIFQYYEEEERQRGNFPDRFSGHQFPNYSSELNVNALLLGDSALYLCASSLVQSEAFFGQGTRLTVV.

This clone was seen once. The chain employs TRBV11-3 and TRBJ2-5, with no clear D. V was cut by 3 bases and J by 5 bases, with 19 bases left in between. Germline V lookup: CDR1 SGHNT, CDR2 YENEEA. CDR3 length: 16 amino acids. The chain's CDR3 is CASSFRLQGSGETQYF. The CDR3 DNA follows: TGTGCCAGCAGCTTCCGCCTACAAGGCTCAGGCGAGACCCAGTACTTC.

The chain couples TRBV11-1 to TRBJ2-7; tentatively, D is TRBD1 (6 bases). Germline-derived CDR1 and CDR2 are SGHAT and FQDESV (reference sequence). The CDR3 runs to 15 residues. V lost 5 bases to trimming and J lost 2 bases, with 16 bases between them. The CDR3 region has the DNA TGTGCCAGCAGCCCCGAGGGGGTAGAGCCCTACGAGCAGTACTTC. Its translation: CASSPEGVEPYEQYF.

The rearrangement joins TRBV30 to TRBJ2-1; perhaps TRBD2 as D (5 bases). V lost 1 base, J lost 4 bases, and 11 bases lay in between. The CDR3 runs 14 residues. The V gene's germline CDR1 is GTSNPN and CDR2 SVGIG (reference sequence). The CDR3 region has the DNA TGTGCCTGGAGTGAATGGGAGCGTTACAATGAGCAGTTCTTC. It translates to CAWSEWERYNEQFF.

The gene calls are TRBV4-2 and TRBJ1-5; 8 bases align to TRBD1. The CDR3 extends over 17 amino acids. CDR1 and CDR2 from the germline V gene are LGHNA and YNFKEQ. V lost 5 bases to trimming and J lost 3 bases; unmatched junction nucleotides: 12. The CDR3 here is CASSSTGQGGPNQPQHF. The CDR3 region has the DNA TGTGCCAGCAGCTCAACCGGACAGGGAGGCCCCAATCAGCCCCAGCATTTT.

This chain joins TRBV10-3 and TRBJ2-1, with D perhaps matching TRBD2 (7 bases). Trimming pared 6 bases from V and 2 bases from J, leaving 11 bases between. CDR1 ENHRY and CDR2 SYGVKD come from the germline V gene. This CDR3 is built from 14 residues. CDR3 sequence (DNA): TGTGCCATCAGCGTCGGGGGGCCCTACAATGAGCAGTTCTTC. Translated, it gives CAISVGGPYNEQFF.

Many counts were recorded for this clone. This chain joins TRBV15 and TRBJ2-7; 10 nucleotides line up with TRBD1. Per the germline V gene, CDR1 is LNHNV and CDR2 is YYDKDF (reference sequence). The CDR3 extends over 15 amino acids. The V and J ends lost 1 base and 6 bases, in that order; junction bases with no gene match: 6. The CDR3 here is CATSRGGQGSGEQYF. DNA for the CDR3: TGTGCCACCAGCAGAGGGGGACAGGGGAGTGGCGAGCAGTACTTC.

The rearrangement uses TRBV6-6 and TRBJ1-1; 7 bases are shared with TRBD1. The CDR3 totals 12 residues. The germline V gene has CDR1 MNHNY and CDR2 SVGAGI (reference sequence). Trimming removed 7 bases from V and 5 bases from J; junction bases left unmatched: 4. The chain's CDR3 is CASNAGGTEAFF. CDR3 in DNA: TGTGCCAGCAATGCAGGGGGAACTGAAGCTTTCTTT.

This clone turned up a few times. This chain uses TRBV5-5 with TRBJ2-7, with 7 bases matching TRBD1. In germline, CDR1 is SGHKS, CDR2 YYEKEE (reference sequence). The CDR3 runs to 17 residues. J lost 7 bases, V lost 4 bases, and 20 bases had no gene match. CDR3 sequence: CASSQGGSRDRSGEQYF. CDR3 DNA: TGTGCCAGCAGCCAAGGGGGCAGCCGGGATCGGTCGGGGGAGCAGTACTTC.

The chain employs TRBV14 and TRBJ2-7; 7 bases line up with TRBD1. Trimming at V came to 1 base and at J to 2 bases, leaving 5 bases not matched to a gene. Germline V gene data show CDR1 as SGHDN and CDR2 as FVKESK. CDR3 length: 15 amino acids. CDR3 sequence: CASSQGGQWTYEQYF. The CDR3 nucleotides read TGTGCCAGCAGCCAAGGGGGACAGTGGACCTACGAGCAGTACTTC.

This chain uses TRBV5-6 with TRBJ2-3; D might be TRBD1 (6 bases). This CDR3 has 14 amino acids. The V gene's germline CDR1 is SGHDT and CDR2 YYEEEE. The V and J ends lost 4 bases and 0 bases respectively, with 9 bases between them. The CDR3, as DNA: TGTGCCAGCAGCCGCGGACAGAGCACAGATACGCAGTATTTT. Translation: CASSRGQSTDTQYF.

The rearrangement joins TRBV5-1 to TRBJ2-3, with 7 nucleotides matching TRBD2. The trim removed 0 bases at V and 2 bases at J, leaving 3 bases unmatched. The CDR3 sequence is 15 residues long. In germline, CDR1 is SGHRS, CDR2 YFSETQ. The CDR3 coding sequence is TGCGCCAGCAGCTTGGTACGGGGGGACACAGATACGCAGTATTTT. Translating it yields CASSLVRGDTDTQYF.

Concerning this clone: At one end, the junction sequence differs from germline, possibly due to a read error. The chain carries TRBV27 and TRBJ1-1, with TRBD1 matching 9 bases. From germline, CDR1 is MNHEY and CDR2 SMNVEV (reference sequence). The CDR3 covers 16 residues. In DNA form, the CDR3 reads TGTGCCAGCAGGGGTGGACAGGGGCAGAACTTCAAGGCGGCTCTCTTT. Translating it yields CASRGGQGQNFKAALF.

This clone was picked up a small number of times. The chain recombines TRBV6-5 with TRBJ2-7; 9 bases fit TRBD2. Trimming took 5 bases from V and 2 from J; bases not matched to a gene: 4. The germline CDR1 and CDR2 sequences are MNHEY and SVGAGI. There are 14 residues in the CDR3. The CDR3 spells CASSPVAGAYEQYF. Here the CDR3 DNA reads TGTGCCAGCAGTCCGGTAGCGGGGGCCTACGAGCAGTACTTC.

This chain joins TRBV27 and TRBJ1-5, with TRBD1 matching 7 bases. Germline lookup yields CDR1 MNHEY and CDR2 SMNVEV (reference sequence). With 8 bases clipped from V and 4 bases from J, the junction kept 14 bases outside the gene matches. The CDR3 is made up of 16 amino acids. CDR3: CASRLSGTVANQPQHF. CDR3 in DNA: TGTGCCAGCCGTCTCAGTGGGACAGTCGCTAATCAGCCCCAGCATTTT.

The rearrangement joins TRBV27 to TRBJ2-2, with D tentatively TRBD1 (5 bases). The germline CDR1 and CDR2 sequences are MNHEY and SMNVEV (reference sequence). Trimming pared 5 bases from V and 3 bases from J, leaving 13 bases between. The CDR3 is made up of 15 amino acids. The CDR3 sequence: CASSQGAVYTGELFF. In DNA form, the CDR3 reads TGTGCCAGCAGTCAAGGGGCCGTTTACACCGGGGAGCTGTTTTTT.

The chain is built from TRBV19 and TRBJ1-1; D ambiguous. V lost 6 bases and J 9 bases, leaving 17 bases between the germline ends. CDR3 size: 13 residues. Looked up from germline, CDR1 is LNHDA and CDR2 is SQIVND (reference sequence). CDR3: CASSPAGLEKAFF. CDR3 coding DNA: TGTGCCAGTAGCCCAGCGGGCCTTGAAAAAGCTTTCTTT.